The 32 T cell receptor beta chains given below trace back to one sample, sequenced in a study of regulatory T cells in long-lasting Graves disease. As to time point: newly diagnosed GD, antithyroid drugs for less than 3 months. There was RNA extracted from PBMCs, and the TCR library was made from it. Both iRepertoire HTBI primers and Arm-PCR of CDR3 regions were used to build the TCR beta libraries. Each CDR3 protein gets one entry after TCRdb re-called the multiplex PCR reads with MiXCR. The sample lists about 380,000 distinct CDR3 sequences; roughly a sixth were seen once. The sequenced sample was peripheral blood mononuclear cells (PBMCs), obtained at new diagnosis, from a patient treated with antithyroid drugs. Receptor source: a female donor with Graves disease.

This clonotype was detected ten times or more. The chain is built from TRBV29-1 and TRBJ2-3; 10 bases match TRBD1. Germline CDR1 and CDR2: SQVTM and ANQGSEA. The CDR3 length is 15 residues. Losses at the gene ends were 6 bases for V and 3 bases for J; bases not matched to a gene: 9. The CDR3 sequence is CSVSGGDRGTDTQYF. Here the CDR3 DNA reads TGCAGCGTCTCCGGTGGGGACAGGGGTACAGATACGCAGTATTTT.

This clonotype has a count of ten or more. The V gene is TRBV5-5, the J gene TRBJ1-2; D is perhaps TRBD1 (6 bases). CDR1 and CDR2 from the germline V gene are SGHKS and YYEKEE (reference sequence). Trimming cost V 0 bases and J 2 bases, with 11 bases left between them. This CDR3 is 15 amino acids long. The CDR3: CASSLGGGSNYGYTF. The DNA of the CDR3 is TGTGCCAGCAGCTTGGGCGGGGGCTCGAACTATGGCTACACCTTC.

This clonotype was counted at least ten times. V usage is TRBV14 and J usage is TRBJ2-1, with 8 bases fitting TRBD1. The CDR3 is 12 amino acids. The V gene's germline CDR1 is SGHDN and CDR2 FVKESK. Trimming removed 1 base from V and 15 bases from J; junction bases left unmatched: 5. The CDR3 nucleotides are TGTGCCAGCAGCCAAGGACAGGGGCCACGGTTCTTC. This gives the protein CASSQGQGPRFF.

This clonotype was counted ten times or more. DNA of the CDR3: TGTGCCTGGAGTGTATTTGGGGCTACGCAGTATTTT. Its protein is CAWSVFGATQYF. This chain links TRBV30 with TRBJ2-3; the D gene is possibly TRBD1 (5 bases). V was trimmed by 0 bases and J by 8 bases, leaving 9 bases between them. Germline values: CDR1 GTSNPN, CDR2 SVGIG (reference sequence). The CDR3 totals 12 residues.

The table lists this clonotype with a few counts. The chain has TRBV6-1 and TRBJ1-5, with D perhaps TRBD1 (5 bases). This CDR3 contains 16 residues. Looked up from germline, CDR1 is MNHNS and CDR2 is SASEGT. V was trimmed by 2 bases and J by 1 base, leaving 12 bases between them. The CDR3 region is CASSERTKQSNQPQHF. The CDR3 nucleotides are TGTGCCAGCAGTGAACGGACAAAGCAAAGCAATCAGCCCCAGCATTTT.

This clonotype was recorded at least ten times. The CDR3 protein is CASSFSRGRGYTF. CDR3 in DNA: TGTGCCAGCAGTTTCAGCAGGGGGCGCGGCTACACCTTC. This chain joins TRBV6-5 and TRBJ1-2, with 8 positions matching TRBD1. With V trimmed by 4 bases and J by 8 bases, 6 bases remained unmatched. This CDR3 has 13 amino acids. Germline assignment: CDR1 MNHEY and CDR2 SVGAGI.

This clonotype appeared many times. The chain is built from TRBV7-2 and TRBJ1-6; 8 nucleotides match TRBD1. CDR3 size: 15 residues. Trimming cost V 1 base and J 10 bases; bases outside gene matches: 6. Germline V CDR1 and CDR2: SGHTA, FQGNSA. Here the CDR3 DNA reads TGTGCCAGCAGCTTAGGGCGGACAGGGCTGTCACCCCTCCACTTT. It yields the protein CASSLGRTGLSPLHF.

The chain combines TRBV20-1 with TRBJ2-1; 11 positions agree with TRBD1. The ends lost 5 bases at V and 6 bases at J; junction bases unmatched: 15. The length of the CDR3 is 17 residues. From germline, CDR1 is DFQATT and CDR2 SNEGSKA (reference sequence). The CDR3 loop reads CSAVRKDRGLIANEQFF. CDR3 DNA: TGCAGTGCTGTACGAAAGGACAGGGGGCTTATTGCCAATGAGCAGTTCTTC.

In this sample, this clonotype turned up a few times. The V call is TRBV4-1, the J call TRBJ2-1; 7 nucleotides agree with TRBD1. CDR1 MGHRA and CDR2 YSYEKL come from the germline V gene. This CDR3 contains 15 residues. The V segment lost 2 bases and the J segment 7 bases; nucleotides outside the gene matches: 8. The CDR3 DNA reads as TGCGCCAGCAGCCAACCCCAAAGGGGGCTGAATGAGCAGTTCTTC. It yields the protein CASSQPQRGLNEQFF.

J is TRBJ2-7 and V is TRBV9; no clear D gene. CDR3 length: 13 residues. Trimming removed 1 base from V and 2 bases from J, with 7 bases in between. The germline gives CDR1 SGDLS, CDR2 YYNGEE. The CDR3 nucleotides are TGTGCCAGCAGCGTAAATACGGCCTACGAGCAGTACTTC. Translation gives CASSVNTAYEQYF.

This clonotype was counted ten times or more. The genes are TRBV6-5 and TRBJ2-7; 10 bases fit TRBD1. The CDR3 has 15 residues. V lost 2 bases, J lost 2 bases, and 3 bases stayed unmatched. Germline V CDR1 and CDR2: MNHEY, SVGAGI. CDR3 residues: CASSYDGQGAYEQYF. CDR3 in DNA: TGTGCCAGCAGTTACGACGGACAGGGGGCCTACGAGCAGTACTTC.

This clonotype was counted only a few times. A junction end diverges from the germline sequence, so it may reflect a read error. This sequence joins TRBV5-1 and TRBJ1-2, with 8 bases aligning to TRBD1. CDR3 size: 16 residues. Germline V lookup: CDR1 SGHRS, CDR2 YFSETQ. CDR3 nucleotides: TGCGCCAGCAGCTTGCTACCTGGACAGGGATACTATGGCTACGCCTTC. It translates to CASSLLPGQGYYGYAF.

In the case of this clonotype: A much more abundant neighbour one base away suggests this may be a read error. The chain recombines TRBV12-3 or TRBV12-4 with TRBJ2-1; no definite D call. The CDR3 has 13 amino acids. CDR3 nucleotides: TGCGCCAGCAGTTTAGAGGCCGGAGCCGAGCAGTTCTTC. Amino acid sequence: CASSLEAGAEQFF.

The rearrangement joins TRBV9 to TRBJ2-3; TRBD2 aligns across 13 bases. In germline, CDR1 is SGDLS, CDR2 YYNGEE. Unmatched junction bases numbered 3, after V lost 4 bases and J lost 1 base. The CDR3 is 16 residues long. CDR3 in amino acids: CASSIGTSGGTDTQYF. CDR3 DNA: TGTGCCAGCAGCATTGGGACTAGCGGGGGCACAGATACGCAGTATTTT.

As concerns this clonotype: A read error may explain this, as a much larger clone is one base away. The V call is TRBV7-3, the J call TRBJ1-1; D gene ambiguous. In germline, CDR1 is SGHTA, CDR2 FQGTGA. The CDR3 length is 14 residues. The CDR3 loop is CAGSLSGPNTEAFF. Here the CDR3 DNA reads TGTGCCGGCAGCCTTTCGGGCCCGAACACTGAAGCTTTCTTT.

This chain joins TRBV7-8 and TRBJ1-4, with D possibly TRBD1 on 6 matching bases. Germline CDR1 reads SGHVS; CDR2 reads FQNEAQ. The CDR3 extends over 14 amino acids. Trimming stripped 2 bases from V and 5 bases from J, with 9 bases between. The CDR3 spells CASSLPGVNEKLFF. CDR3 DNA sequence: TGTGCCAGCAGCTTACCAGGGGTAAATGAAAAACTGTTTTTT.

This clonotype has more than one count but fewer than ten. This rearrangement joins TRBV12-3 or TRBV12-4 to TRBJ1-2, with D unresolved. This CDR3 has 17 amino acids. The V end was cut by 3 bases, the J end by 4 bases, with 21 bases between. CDR3 protein: CASSFGRGLSGIYGYTF. In DNA form, the CDR3 reads TGTGCCAGCAGTTTTGGGCGCGGACTGAGCGGGATCTATGGCTACACCTTC.

This clonotype appeared many times. This chain connects TRBV6-5 to TRBJ2-6, with D possibly TRBD2 on 6 matching bases. Trimming shortened V by 4 bases and J by 4 bases, and 20 bases separated the two germline ends. This CDR3 is built from 18 residues. Germline V gene lookup returns CDR1 MNHEY and CDR2 SVGAGI. DNA for the CDR3: TGTGCCAGCAGTTGGGGCGGGGCCTATATGAGGGGGGCCAACGTCCTGACTTTC. Its translation: CASSWGGAYMRGANVLTF.

This clonotype has ten or more counts. This chain connects TRBV4-3 to TRBJ1-4, with D hard to call. Germline V gene lookup returns CDR1 LGHNA and CDR2 YSLEER. CDR3 length: 14 amino acids. Trimming took 3 bases from V and 8 from J, leaving 13 bases between them. The CDR3 nucleotides read TGCGCCAGCAGCCACACGGGTACTGGGGAAAAACTGTTTTTT. Translating gives CASSHTGTGEKLFF.

This clonotype has at least ten counts. In DNA form, the CDR3 reads TGTGCCAGCAGCTACACGGGGGCGAGCTCCTACAATGAGCAGTTCTTC. Its translation is CASSYTGASSYNEQFF. The chain links TRBV11-2 to TRBJ2-1; possibly TRBD1 or TRBD2 for D (6 bases each). V lost 4 bases and J 0 bases, leaving 13 bases between the germline ends. The CDR3 is 16 amino acids. CDR1 and CDR2 (germline): SGHAT, FQNNGV.

Many counts were recorded for this clonotype. The genes are TRBV2 and TRBJ2-3, with 9 bases lining up with TRBD1. V was clipped by 6 bases and J by 1 base; unmatched bases: 8. This CDR3 has 16 amino acids. In germline, CDR1 is SNHLY, CDR2 FYNNEI. The chain's CDR3 is CASRTTGGAGTDTQYF. The CDR3 nucleotides are TGTGCCAGCAGGACTACAGGGGGCGCGGGCACAGATACGCAGTATTTT.

This clonotype was seen ten or more times. This chain links TRBV7-3 with TRBJ2-1; no reliable D call. The CDR3 has 13 residues. The germline V and J ends were trimmed by 2 bases and 7 bases, with 9 bases remaining between them. CDR1 is SGHTA and CDR2 is FQGTGA in the germline V gene. Here the CDR3 reads CASSLGSRNEQFF. In nucleotides, the CDR3 is TGTGCCAGCAGCTTAGGTTCGAGGAATGAGCAGTTCTTC.

This clonotype was observed many times. This chain connects TRBV24-1 to TRBJ2-1; 9 bases line up with TRBD2. The CDR3 runs to 16 residues. V dropped 3 bases and J dropped 5; count of bases not matched to a gene: 7. Germline V gene sequence: CDR1 KGHDR, CDR2 SFDVKD. This chain's CDR3 is CATSDRSSGTHNEQFF. The DNA of the CDR3 is TGTGCCACCAGTGATAGGTCTAGCGGGACTCACAATGAGCAGTTCTTC.

This clonotype was seen a few times. CDR3 bases: TGTGCCAGCAGCGTGACAGGGTCCCCCAGTCAGCCCCAGCATTTT. Protein product: CASSVTGSPSQPQHF. This chain links TRBV7-2 with TRBJ1-5; 7 bases match TRBD1. Per germline, CDR1 SGHTA and CDR2 FQGNSA. This CDR3 region has 15 residues. V gave up 5 bases and J gave up 6 bases; unmatched junction bases: 10.

This clonotype was counted ten times or more. This chain links TRBV2 with TRBJ2-6, with 8 bases fitting TRBD2. The CDR3 totals 16 residues. Germline V gives CDR1 SNHLY, CDR2 FYNNEI. V lost 5 bases to trimming and J lost 2 bases; unmatched junction nucleotides: 5. This CDR3 reads CASSPLGGAGANVLTF. Written as DNA, the CDR3 is TGTGCCAGCAGTCCACTCGGGGGGGCTGGGGCCAACGTCCTGACTTTC.

At least ten counts were recorded for this clonotype. This chain links TRBV11-2 with TRBJ2-1; D gene uncertain. The length of the CDR3 is 14 residues. In germline, CDR1 is SGHAT, CDR2 FQNNGV. Deletions cut 5 bases from V and 7 bases from J, with 15 bases between. CDR3 amino acids: CASSHLSKPNEQFF. In DNA form, the CDR3 reads TGTGCCAGCAGCCACTTGAGCAAGCCTAATGAGCAGTTCTTC. The complete variable domain, with remaining parts taken from reference TRBV11-2 and TRBJ2-1, reads EAGVAQSPRYKIIEKRQSVAFWCNPISGHATLYWYQQILGQGPKLLIQFQNNGVVDDSQLPKDRFSAERLKGVDSTLKIQPAKLEDSAVYLCASSHLSKPNEQFFGPGTRLTVL.

Many counts were recorded for this clonotype. The V and J genes are TRBV12-3 or TRBV12-4 and TRBJ1-3; TRBD1 aligns across 7 bases. With 1 base clipped from V and 4 bases from J, the junction kept 4 bases outside the gene matches. This CDR3 spans 15 amino acids. The DNA of the CDR3 is TGTGCCAGCAGTTTAGGGACAGGAGCGGGAAACACCATATATTTT. This gives the protein CASSLGTGAGNTIYF.

This chain joins TRBV11-2 and TRBJ2-1, with 14 positions matching TRBD2. Matching the DNA end better, TRBJ2-5 makes the J call doubtful. From germline, CDR1 is SGHAT and CDR2 FQNNGV. CDR3 length equals 16 residues. The CDR3 DNA reads TGTGCCAGCAGCTTAGTCCGGACTAGCGGGAGGGAGACCCAGTACTTC. Residues: CASSLVRTSGRETQYF.

This clonotype was detected many times. The rearrangement joins TRBV18 to TRBJ1-1; possibly TRBD1 for D (5 bases). V lost 2 bases and J lost 1, with 5 bases in between. The CDR3 length is 13 residues. CDR1 is KGHSH and CDR2 is LQKENI in the germline V gene. The CDR3 nucleotides are TGTGCCAGCTCACCAACAGGGAACACTGAAGCTTTCTTT. This gives the protein CASSPTGNTEAFF.

This clonotype has a count of ten or more. The V and J genes are TRBV28 and TRBJ2-3; unclear D gene. The length of the CDR3 is 15 residues. The germline V and J ends were trimmed by 4 bases and 6 bases, with 17 bases remaining between them. The germline V gene has CDR1 MDHEN and CDR2 SYDVKM. CDR3 region: CASSWLTVGSDTQYF. Written as DNA, the CDR3 is TGTGCCAGCAGTTGGCTCACCGTAGGGTCGGATACGCAGTATTTT.

In this sample, this clonotype turned up a few times. The V and J genes are TRBV6-9 and TRBJ2-7, with TRBD1 as a possible D gene (6 bases). This CDR3 spans 14 amino acids. The germline V gene encodes CDR1 MNHGY and CDR2 SVAAGI. Trimming removed 4 bases at V and 2 bases at J, with 12 bases between. CDR3 sequence reads: CASSSGTSTYEQYF. CDR3 DNA sequence: TGTGCCAGCAGTTCCGGGACAAGTACCTACGAGCAGTACTTC.

This clonotype was counted many times. The rearrangement joins TRBV14 to TRBJ2-2; D is uncertain. The CDR3 spans 13 residues. Germline V gene lookup returns CDR1 SGHDN and CDR2 FVKESK. Deletions cut 2 bases from V and 6 bases from J, with 7 bases between. CDR3 sequence (DNA): TGTGCCAGCAGCCAAACAGTTCCCGGGGAGCTGTTTTTT. Its protein is CASSQTVPGELFF.